What follows describes a single T cell receptor beta chain. This entry comes from a study of T cell changes during pregnancy in multiple sclerosis. Assay used: immunoSEQ multiplex PCR; TCRdb lists only in-frame clones, some missing. Of about 42,000 clones in the sample, around 84% were seen once. The V and J ends lost 2 bases and 5 bases respectively, with 25 bases between them. CDR1 is SGHVS and CDR2 is FQNEAQ in the germline V gene. The CDR3 covers 19 residues. The V gene is TRBV7-8, the J gene TRBJ2-1; D is possibly TRBD2 (5 bases). This receptor was obtained from a female donor with multiple sclerosis, enrolled in a pregnancy study. The material sequenced was CD4+ T cells from peripheral blood mononuclear cells, taken before pregnancy. CDR3 in amino acids: CASSLRETRTSLTNNEQFF. Written as DNA, the CDR3 is TGTGCCAGCAGCTTAAGGGAAACTCGGACTTCTCTTACCAACAATGAGCAGTTCTTC.